The present T cell receptor beta chain was sequenced within a study of T cell responses to AZD1222 COVID-19 vaccine. The repertoire was sequenced with immunoSEQ multiplex PCR; TCRdb's copy has only in-frame clones and lacks some. The sample shows about 130,000 clones, roughly nine tenths of them seen only once. Study-level findings and limits: CD4 TCRs covered the whole spike, strongest at regions 160-218 and 743-854.

The V segment lost 7 bases and the J segment 3 bases; nucleotides outside the gene matches: 12. Germline assignment: CDR1 GTSNPN and CDR2 SVGIG (reference sequence). CDR3 length equals 15 residues. As for this clone: Its specificity is not known.

The specimen comprised peripheral blood, sampled 28 days after the second AZD1222 dose. The chain carries TRBV30 and TRBJ1-1, with 9 bases matching TRBD1. The sequence was collected from an adult who received the AZD1222 COVID-19 vaccine. The CDR3 spells CAYPVQGALDTEAFF. The DNA of the CDR3 is TGTGCCTATCCGGTACAGGGGGCTTTGGACACTGAAGCTTTCTTT.